The 11 T cell receptor beta chains below come from one sample, sequenced in a study of patients and donors after allogeneic stem cell transplantation. TCRdb processed the RT-PCR reads anew with MiXCR; each CDR3 protein has one entry. The table records hundreds of thousands of distinct CDR3 sequences, around 16% of them present only once. The sequenced material came from blood, either unsorted or a sorted T cell fraction (not recorded which). The receptor source for this set is a human donor who was either an allogeneic HSCT recipient or a stem cell or donor lymphocyte infusion donor (not recorded which). It is not recorded whose cells these are; they may come from a transplant donor.

The chain links TRBV27 to TRBJ2-1, with TRBD2 identical over 9 bases. This CDR3 has 16 amino acids. J lost 4 bases, V lost 0 bases, and 4 bases had no gene match. Germline V gene data show CDR1 as MNHEY and CDR2 as SMNVEV (reference sequence). The CDR3 loop is CASSLSETSGYNEQFF. In DNA form, the CDR3 reads TGTGCCAGCAGTTTATCTGAGACTAGCGGTTACAATGAGCAGTTCTTC.

A few counts support this clonotype. The chain links TRBV11-2 to TRBJ1-5; the D gene is possibly TRBD1 (6 bases). Trimming shortened V by 2 bases and J by 0 bases, and 20 bases separated the two germline ends. The CDR3 covers 19 residues. Germline values: CDR1 SGHAT, CDR2 FQNNGV. CDR3 DNA: TGTGCCAGCAGCTTATCGGGGCGGGGGCAGTCCTATAGCAATCAGCCCCAGCATTTT. Encoded protein: CASSLSGRGQSYSNQPQHF.

V and J are TRBV7-9 and TRBJ1-3; 8 positions agree with TRBD1. Germline trimming cut 6 bases from V and 2 bases from J; bases unmatched to any gene: 3. Germline CDR1 reads SEHNR; CDR2 reads FQNEAQ (reference sequence). This CDR3 spans 14 amino acids. The CDR3 DNA reads as TGTGCCAGCAGGCGACAGGGGCCTGGAAACACCATATATTTT. This translates into CASRRQGPGNTIYF.

The chain recombines TRBV4-3 with TRBJ2-3, with D unresolved. CDR3 size: 16 residues. Deletions cut 3 bases from V and 5 bases from J, with 18 bases between. CDR1 and CDR2 (germline): LGHNA, YSLEER. The CDR3 reads CASSQTPAGLKDTQYF. The CDR3 DNA sequence: TGCGCCAGCAGCCAGACCCCGGCCGGTCTAAAAGATACGCAGTATTTT.

The CDR3 protein is CASSLGARGLTGGELFF. The CDR3 region has the DNA TGCGCCAGCAGCTTGGGGGCCAGGGGGCTGACCGGCGGGGAGCTGTTTTTT. The chain employs TRBV5-1 and TRBJ2-2; 8 bases agree with TRBD1. Per germline, CDR1 SGHRS and CDR2 YFSETQ. The CDR3 contains 17 residues. V gave up 0 bases and J gave up 7 bases; unmatched junction bases: 11.

This rearrangement joins TRBV6-6 to TRBJ2-7; no firm D call. The CDR3 is made up of 13 amino acids. V lost 6 bases to trimming and J lost 7 bases, with 16 bases between them. CDR1 and CDR2 (germline): MNHNY, SVGAGI (reference sequence). The CDR3 nucleotides are TGTGCCAGCAGCCCCGGAACAGCTGGGGAGCAGTACTTC. Amino acid sequence: CASSPGTAGEQYF.

This clonotype was picked up a small number of times. The genes are TRBV6-1 and TRBJ2-5; 11 positions match TRBD2. CDR3 length: 14 residues. CDR1 is MNHNS and CDR2 is SASEGT in the germline V gene. V shed 6 bases and J 3 bases; nucleotides not matched to a gene: 3. The CDR3 coding sequence is TGTGCCAGCAGCATACTAGCGGGAGAAGAGACCCAGTACTTC. Protein sequence: CASSILAGEETQYF.

The rearrangement uses TRBV7-2 and TRBJ1-6, with D uncertain. Per the germline V gene, CDR1 is SGHTA and CDR2 is FQGNSA. The CDR3 totals 15 residues. The V gene lost 3 bases and the J gene lost 5 bases, with 11 bases spanning the gap. CDR3 DNA sequence: TGTGCCAGCAGCTTCCTGGGCCGTAATAATTCACCCCTCCACTTT. It encodes CASSFLGRNNSPLHF.

V is TRBV11-3 and J is TRBJ2-1, with D unresolved. V was shortened by 0 bases and J by 7 bases, with 10 bases between the two germline ends. Germline CDR1 SGHNT, CDR2 YENEEA. The CDR3 length is 14 residues. The CDR3 bases are TGTGCCAGCAGCTTAGATGTTCGTGGGAATGAGCAGTTCTTC. This encodes CASSLDVRGNEQFF.

The table lists this clonotype with a few counts. The chain has TRBV12-3 or TRBV12-4 and TRBJ2-3, with TRBD2 matching 9 bases. The CDR3 loop spans 16 amino acids. With 2 bases clipped from V and 2 bases from J, the junction kept 5 bases outside the gene matches. The CDR3 region is CASSLRGGASTDTQYF. The CDR3 DNA reads as TGTGCCAGCAGTTTACGCGGGGGGGCCTCCACAGATACGCAGTATTTT.

This clonotype was seen a few times. The rearrangement links TRBV29-1 to TRBJ1-4; D is possibly TRBD1 (5 bases). This CDR3 is 13 amino acids long. CDR1 is SQVTM, CDR2 ANQGSEA, per germline. Between the trimmed V and J ends, which lost 6 bases and 5 bases, there was a span of 13 bases. The CDR3 is CSVTWGGNEKLFF. CDR3 nucleotide sequence: TGCAGCGTAACTTGGGGGGGGAATGAAAAACTGTTTTTT. Full variable domain (rest looked up from reference TRBV29-1 and TRBJ1-4): SAVISQKPSRDICQRGTSLTIQCQVDSQVTMMFWYRQQPGQSLTLIATANQGSEATYESGFVIDKFPISRPNLTFSTLTVSNMSPEDSSIYLCSVTWGGNEKLFFGSGTQLSVL.